Presented here are 8 T cell receptor beta chains from one specimen sequenced in a study of CD4 T cells in relation to SARS-CoV-2 and coronaviruses. Method: immunoSEQ multiplex PCR; TCRdb's copy keeps in-frame clones and lacks some. The sample carries some 46,000 clones, around 80% recorded once. These receptors have no known antigen. Sequences were obtained from naive CD4+ T cells from PBMCs, cultured in vitro. Subset indicated: naive CD4+ T cells isolated by negative enrichment. The receptors stem from an adult with COVID-19.

The chain has TRBV5-4 and TRBJ2-1; 7 bases fit TRBD2. The ends lost 0 bases at V and 7 bases at J; junction bases unmatched: 7. Germline values: CDR1 SGHNT, CDR2 YYREEE (reference sequence). The CDR3 has 15 amino acids. The CDR3 DNA reads as TGTGCCAGCAGCTTGGATCTAGCGGCGGGAAATGAGCAGTTCTTC. The encoded protein is CASSLDLAAGNEQFF.

The chain links TRBV10-3 to TRBJ1-4, with no clear D. Trimming took 7 bases from V and 5 from J, leaving 14 bases between them. This CDR3 region has 14 residues. Germline assignment: CDR1 ENHRY and CDR2 SYGVKD. For the CDR3, the DNA is TGTGCCATCAAGGCTCCGGGAGCAAATGAAAAACTGTTTTTT. Translation: CAIKAPGANEKLFF.

The rearrangement joins TRBV9 to TRBJ2-5; maybe TRBD2 (6 bases). The ends were cut back, 0 bases at V and 0 bases at J, with 12 bases in the middle. This CDR3 contains 16 residues. The germline CDR1 and CDR2 sequences are SGDLS and YYNGEE. This CDR3 reads CASSVGDGRYQETQYF. Here the CDR3 DNA reads TGTGCCAGCAGCGTAGGGGACGGGAGATACCAAGAGACCCAGTACTTC.

Comment on this clone: The junction shows a germline mismatch at one end, possibly a read error. The rearrangement uses TRBV6-1 and TRBJ2-1; TRBD2 matches 7 bases. The germline gives CDR1 MNHNS, CDR2 SASEGT. CDR3 length: 15 amino acids. The CDR3 sequence: CASREAGIGGNEQFF. Here the CDR3 DNA reads TGTGCCAGCAGGGAAGCGGGAATTGGAGGAAATGAGCAGTTCTTC.

The chain is built from TRBV12-3 or TRBV12-4 and TRBJ2-2, with D uncertain. The CDR3 is made up of 13 amino acids. The CDR3 DNA follows: TGTGCATGGGGAATTGTGAACACCGGGGAGCTGTTTTTT. Protein sequence: CAWGIVNTGELFF.

The chain uses TRBV28 and TRBJ1-2; 10 bases line up with TRBD1. Germline-derived CDR1 and CDR2 are MDHEN and SYDVKM. CDR3 size: 17 residues. The V segment lost 4 bases and the J segment 4 bases; nucleotides outside the gene matches: 12. The CDR3 region has the DNA TGTGCCAGCAGTTCCAAGACAGGGGGCCCCAGGGGCTATGGCTACACCTTC. Protein sequence: CASSSKTGGPRGYGYTF.

The table lists this clone with a count of one. The chain joins TRBV5-1 to TRBJ2-5, with 12 bases lining up with TRBD1. The CDR3 has 18 amino acids. Germline V CDR1 and CDR2: SGHRS, YFSETQ. Trimming took 3 bases from V and 4 from J; bases not matched to a gene: 13. The CDR3 DNA sequence: TGCGCCAGCAGCTCCCAATACGGGACAGGGGGCTTCGGAGAGACCCAGTACTTC. Residues: CASSSQYGTGGFGETQYF.

The CDR3 DNA reads TGTGCCAGCAGTGTTCATAGCGGGAGTTACCTCTCCTACAATGAGCAGTTCTTC. It encodes CASSVHSGSYLSYNEQFF. The chain has TRBV2 and TRBJ2-1, with TRBD2 matching over 9 bases. The V and J ends lost 4 bases and 0 bases, in that order; junction bases with no gene match: 10. The CDR3 sequence is 18 residues long. The germline gives CDR1 SNHLY, CDR2 FYNNEI.